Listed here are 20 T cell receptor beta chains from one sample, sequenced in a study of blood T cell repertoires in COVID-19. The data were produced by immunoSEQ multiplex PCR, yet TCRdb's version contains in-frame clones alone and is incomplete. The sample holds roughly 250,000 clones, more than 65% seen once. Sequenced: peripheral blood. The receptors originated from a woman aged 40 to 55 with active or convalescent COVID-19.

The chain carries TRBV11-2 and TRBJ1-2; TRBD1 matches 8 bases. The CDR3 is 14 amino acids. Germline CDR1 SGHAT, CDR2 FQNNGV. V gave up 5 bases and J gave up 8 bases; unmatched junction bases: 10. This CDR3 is CASSLRQAGGGYTF. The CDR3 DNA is TGTGCCAGCAGCCTAAGACAGGCAGGGGGCGGCTACACCTTC.

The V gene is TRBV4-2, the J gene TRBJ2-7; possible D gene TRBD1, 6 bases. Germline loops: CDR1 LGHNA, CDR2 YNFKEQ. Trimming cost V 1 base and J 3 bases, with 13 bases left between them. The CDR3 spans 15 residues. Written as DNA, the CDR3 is TGTGCCAGCAGCCAAGGATCCACAGGGCACTACGAGCAGTACTTC. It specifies CASSQGSTGHYEQYF.

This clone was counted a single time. Here the CDR3 reads CASSSYTGELFF. CDR3 DNA sequence: TGTGCCAGCAGTTCCTACACCGGGGAGCTGTTTTTT. This rearrangement joins TRBV6-7 to TRBJ2-2; no definite D call. TRBV6-7 is identified as an open reading frame with a role that is uncertain. Trimming took 4 bases from V and 3 from J, leaving 3 bases between them. The CDR3 runs to 12 residues.

The CDR3 DNA is TGCAGCGTTCGCCCCGGTTTAGATGGCTACACCTTC. It specifies CSVRPGLDGYTF. V gene TRBV29-1 combines with J gene TRBJ1-2, with D unclear. This CDR3 comprises 12 residues. V lost 5 bases, J lost 6 bases, and 13 bases lay in between. Germline assignment: CDR1 SQVTM and CDR2 ANQGSEA.

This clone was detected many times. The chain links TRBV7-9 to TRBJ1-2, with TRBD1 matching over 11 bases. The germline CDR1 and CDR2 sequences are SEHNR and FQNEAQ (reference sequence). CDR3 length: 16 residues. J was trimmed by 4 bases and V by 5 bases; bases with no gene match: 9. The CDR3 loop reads CASSTQAGTGGYGYTF. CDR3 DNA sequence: TGTGCCAGCAGCACTCAAGCCGGGACAGGGGGCTATGGCTACACCTTC.

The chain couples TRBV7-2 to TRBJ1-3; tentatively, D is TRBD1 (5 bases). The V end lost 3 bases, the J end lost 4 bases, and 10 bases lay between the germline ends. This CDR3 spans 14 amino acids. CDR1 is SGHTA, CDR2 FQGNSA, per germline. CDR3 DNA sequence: TGTGCCAGCAGCTTTAGAAGGGGAGGAAACACCATATATTTT. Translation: CASSFRRGGNTIYF.

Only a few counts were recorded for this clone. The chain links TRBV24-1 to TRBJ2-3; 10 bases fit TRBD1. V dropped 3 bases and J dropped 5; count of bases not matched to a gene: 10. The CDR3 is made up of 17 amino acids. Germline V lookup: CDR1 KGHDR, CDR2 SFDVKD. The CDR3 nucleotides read TGTGCCACCAGTGATCCCGGGACAGGGGCGCCCGGAGATACGCAGTATTTT. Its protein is CATSDPGTGAPGDTQYF.

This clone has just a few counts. CDR3 residues: CASSPRGGSSGNTIYF. As DNA, the CDR3 is TGCGCCAGCAGCCCTCGCGGCGGCTCATCTGGAAACACCATATATTTT. The V gene is TRBV4-1, the J gene TRBJ1-3, with D unresolved. Germline loops: CDR1 MGHRA, CDR2 YSYEKL. The CDR3 length is 16 residues. Between the trimmed V and J ends, which lost 4 bases and 1 base, there was a span of 14 bases.

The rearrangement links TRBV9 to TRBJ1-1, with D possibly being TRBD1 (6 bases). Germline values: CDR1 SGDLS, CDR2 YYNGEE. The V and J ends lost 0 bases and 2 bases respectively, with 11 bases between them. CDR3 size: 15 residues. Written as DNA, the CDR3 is TGTGCCAGCAGCGTAGTAGCACAGGGAAACACTGAAGCTTTCTTT. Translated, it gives CASSVVAQGNTEAFF.

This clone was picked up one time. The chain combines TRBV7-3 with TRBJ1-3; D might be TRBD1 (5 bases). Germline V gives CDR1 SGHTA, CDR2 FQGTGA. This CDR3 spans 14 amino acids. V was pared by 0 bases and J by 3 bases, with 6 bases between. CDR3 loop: CASSLTGGGNTIYF. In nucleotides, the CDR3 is TGTGCCAGCAGCTTAACGGGGGGTGGAAACACCATATATTTT. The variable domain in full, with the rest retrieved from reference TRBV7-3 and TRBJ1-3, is GAGVSQTPSNKVTEKGKYVELRCDPISGHTALYWYRQSLGQGPEFLIYFQGTGAADDSGLPNDRFFAVRPEGSVSTLKIQRTERGDSAVYLCASSLTGGGNTIYFGEGSWLTVV.

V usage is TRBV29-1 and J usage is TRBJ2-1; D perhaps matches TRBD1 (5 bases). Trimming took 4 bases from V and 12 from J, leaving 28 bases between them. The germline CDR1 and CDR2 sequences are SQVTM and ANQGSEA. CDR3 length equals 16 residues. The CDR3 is CSVGYTSSIGVDRQFF. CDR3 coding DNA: TGCAGCGTTGGTTATACCAGCTCAATCGGCGTAGACAGGCAGTTCTTC.

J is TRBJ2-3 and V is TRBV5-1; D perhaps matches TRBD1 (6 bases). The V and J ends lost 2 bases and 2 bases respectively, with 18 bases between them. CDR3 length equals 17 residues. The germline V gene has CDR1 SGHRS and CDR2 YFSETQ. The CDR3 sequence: CASSFRITGPFTDTQYF. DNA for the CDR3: TGCGCCAGCAGCTTTCGGATAACAGGGCCCTTCACAGATACGCAGTATTTT.

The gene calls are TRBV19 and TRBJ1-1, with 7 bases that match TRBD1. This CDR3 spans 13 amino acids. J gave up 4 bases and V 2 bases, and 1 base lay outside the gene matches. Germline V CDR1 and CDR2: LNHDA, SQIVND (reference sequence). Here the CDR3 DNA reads TGTGCCAGTAGTATAACAGGGGTCACTGAAGCTTTCTTT. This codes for CASSITGVTEAFF.

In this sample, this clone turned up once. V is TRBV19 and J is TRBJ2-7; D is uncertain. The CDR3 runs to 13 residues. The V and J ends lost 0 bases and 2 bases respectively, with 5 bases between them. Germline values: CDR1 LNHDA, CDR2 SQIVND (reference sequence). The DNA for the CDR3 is TGTGCCAGTAGTATAGAACTGGCCTACGAGCAGTACTTC. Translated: CASSIELAYEQYF.

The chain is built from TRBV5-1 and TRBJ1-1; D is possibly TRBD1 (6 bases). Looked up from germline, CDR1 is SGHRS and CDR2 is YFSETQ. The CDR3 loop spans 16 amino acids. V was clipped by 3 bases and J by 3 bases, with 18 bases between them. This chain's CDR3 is CASSSLLGGADTEAFF. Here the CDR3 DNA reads TGCGCCAGCAGCTCCCTCCTCGGGGGGGCTGACACTGAAGCTTTCTTT.

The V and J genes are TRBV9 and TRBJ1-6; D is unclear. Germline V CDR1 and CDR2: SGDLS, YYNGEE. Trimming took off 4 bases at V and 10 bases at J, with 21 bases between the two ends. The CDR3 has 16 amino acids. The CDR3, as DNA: TGTGCCAGCAGCCCCCGGCAGGTTGATGGCCGATCACCCCTCCACTTT. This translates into CASSPRQVDGRSPLHF.

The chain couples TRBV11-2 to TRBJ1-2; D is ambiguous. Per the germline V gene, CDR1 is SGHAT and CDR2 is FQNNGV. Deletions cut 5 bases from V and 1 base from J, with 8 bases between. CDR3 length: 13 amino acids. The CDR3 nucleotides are TGTGCCAGCAGCACAGATCGTAACTATGGCTACACCTTC. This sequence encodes CASSTDRNYGYTF.

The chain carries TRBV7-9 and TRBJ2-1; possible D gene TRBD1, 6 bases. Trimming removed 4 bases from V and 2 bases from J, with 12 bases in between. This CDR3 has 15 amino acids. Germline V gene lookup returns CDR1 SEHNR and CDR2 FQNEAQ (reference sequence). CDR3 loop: CASSSDSKPYNEQFF. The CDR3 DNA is TGTGCCAGCAGCTCGGACAGTAAACCCTACAATGAGCAGTTCTTC.

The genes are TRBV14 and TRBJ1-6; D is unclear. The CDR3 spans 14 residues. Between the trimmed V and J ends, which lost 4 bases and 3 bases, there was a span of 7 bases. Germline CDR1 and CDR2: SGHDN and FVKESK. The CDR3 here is CASSRELYNSPLHF. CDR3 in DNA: TGTGCCAGCAGCCGGGAGCTCTATAATTCACCCCTCCACTTT.

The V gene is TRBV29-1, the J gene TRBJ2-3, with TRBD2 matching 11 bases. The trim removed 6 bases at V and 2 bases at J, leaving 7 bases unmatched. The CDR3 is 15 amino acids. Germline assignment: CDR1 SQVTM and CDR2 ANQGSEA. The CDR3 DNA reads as TGCAGCGTGGACCCGACTAGCGGGGTCACAGATACGCAGTATTTT. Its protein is CSVDPTSGVTDTQYF.